The rows below give T cell receptor beta chains drawn from one sample of a study of T cells after yellow fever vaccination. In TCRdb, the 5' RACE reads were re-called with MiXCR into one record per CDR3 protein. The data contain 150,000 to 200,000 distinct CDR3 sequences, approximately 10% of them singletons. The sequencing here drew on CD8+ T cells sorted from PBMCs, taken 45 days after the yellow fever booster vaccination. These receptors originate from a man aged 18 to 29 who received the YFV17D yellow fever vaccine. The CDR3 runs from the conserved cysteine through the conserved F or W. Fields, in order: D gene, J gene, clone size, V gene, CDR3 DNA, CDR3 protein. D genes are given only for firm matches. The size of a clone is reported for some rows only, either as once, few or many, or as a class for expanded clones.

>TRBD2|TRBJ2-1|many|TRBV11-2
TGTGCCAGCAGCTTAGGGACTAGCGGAGCCTCCTACAATGAGCAGTTCTTC
CASSLGTSGASYNEQFF
>TRBD1|TRBJ2-7|.|TRBV2
TGTGCCGGGCTTTCGGGACAGGGGTACGAGCAGTACTTC
CAGLSGQGYEQYF
>.|TRBJ2-1|.|TRBV6-2/TRBV6-3
TGTGCCAGCAGTTACGGACACAATGAGCAGTTCTTC
CASSYGHNEQFF
>TRBD1|TRBJ2-2|many|TRBV28
TGTGCCAGCAGGAGCCTCAGGGGGAGCACCGGGGAGCTGTTTTTT
CASRSLRGSTGELFF
>.|TRBJ1-2|few|TRBV6-4
TGTGCCAGCAGAGACGGGGGCTGGGGCTACACCTTC
CASRDGGWGYTF
>.|TRBJ2-5|.|TRBV9
TGTGCCAGCAGCGGAGGTAGCCGGGAGACCCAGTACTTC
CASSGGSRETQYF
>TRBD2|TRBJ2-7|.|TRBV20-1
TGCAGTGCCGGAGAGACGCCGGGGGGACCGACCTACGAGCAGTACTTC
CSAGETPGGPTYEQYF
>.|TRBJ2-1|few|TRBV6-6
TGTGCCAGCAGTTTGTCGGACAGAAACAATGAGCAGTTCTTC
CASSLSDRNNEQFF
>.|TRBJ2-7|many|TRBV9
TGTGCCAGCAGCGTAGGGTCCCCCTCCTACGAGCAGTACTTC
CASSVGSPSYEQYF
>.|TRBJ1-1|few|TRBV5-5
TGTGCCAGCAGCTTGGGGGCGTCGGGGAGCACTGAAGCTTTCTTT
CASSLGASGSTEAFF
>TRBD2|TRBJ2-3|few|TRBV13
TGTGCCAGCAGCCCGATTCGCGGGGGAGGCACAGATACGCAGTATTTT
CASSPIRGGGTDTQYF
>TRBD2|TRBJ2-1|.|TRBV27
TGTGCCAGCAGTTTAAGCGGGGCCGACAATGAGCAGTTCTTC
CASSLSGADNEQFF
>TRBD1|TRBJ2-7|.|TRBV5-1
TGCGCCAGCAGCTTGGTCGACAGGGGGTCCAACGAGCAGTACTTC
CASSLVDRGSNEQYF